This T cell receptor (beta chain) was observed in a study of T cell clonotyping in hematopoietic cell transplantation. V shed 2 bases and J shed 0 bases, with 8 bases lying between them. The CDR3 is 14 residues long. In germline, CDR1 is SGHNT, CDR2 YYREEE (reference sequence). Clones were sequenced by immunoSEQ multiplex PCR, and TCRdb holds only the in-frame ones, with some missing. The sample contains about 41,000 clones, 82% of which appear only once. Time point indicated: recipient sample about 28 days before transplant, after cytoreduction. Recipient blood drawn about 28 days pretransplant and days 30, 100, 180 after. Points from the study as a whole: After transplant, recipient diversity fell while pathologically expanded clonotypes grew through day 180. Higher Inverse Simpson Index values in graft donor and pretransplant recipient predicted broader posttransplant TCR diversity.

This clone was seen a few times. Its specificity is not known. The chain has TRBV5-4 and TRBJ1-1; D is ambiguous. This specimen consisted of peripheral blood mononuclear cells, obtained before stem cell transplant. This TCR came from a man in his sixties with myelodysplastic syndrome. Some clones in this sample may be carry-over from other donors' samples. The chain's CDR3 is CASSFVPLNTEAFF. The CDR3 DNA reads TGTGCCAGCAGCTTTGTCCCCCTGAACACTGAAGCTTTCTTT.